The clone carrying this T cell receptor (beta chain) has a count of ten or more. What it recognizes is unknown. Germline V gives CDR1 SEHNR, CDR2 FQNEAQ (reference sequence). CDR3 length: 15 amino acids. The trim removed 5 bases at V and 1 base at J, leaving 6 bases unmatched. Libraries for TCR beta were made by quantitative 5'-RACE with molecular barcodes. TCRdb called the 5' RACE reads again in MiXCR, with one record for every CDR3 protein. This table has 200,000 to 250,000 distinct CDR3 sequences, about a sixth appearing once. This sample was included in a study of CD8 T cells in ankylosing spondylitis. Broader study findings: In ankylosing spondylitis patients, matched synovial fluid reportedly showed significant enrichment of disease-linked clones. Ankylosing spondylitis blood seemed to carry a telltale TCR beta motif made of fewer than 10 highly homologous variants. With a CD8+ phenotype, disease-linked clones were relatively rare in peripheral blood.

The TCR comes from a male donor with ankylosing spondylitis. The rearrangement uses TRBV7-9 and TRBJ1-1; 8 bases are shared with TRBD1. The sample consisted of blood, either unsorted or a sorted T cell fraction (not recorded which). The CDR3 loop reads CASSPPGQGNTEAFF. CDR3 nucleotide sequence: TGTGCCAGCAGCCCGCCTGGACAGGGGAACACTGAAGCTTTCTTT.